These T cell receptor beta chains were read from a single sample in a study of radiotherapy plus CTLA-4 blockade in lung cancer. Clones were read by immunoSEQ multiplex PCR, and TCRdb kept only the in-frame ones, dropping some. The sample yields some 98,000 clones, roughly four fifths seen once. The sample here was peripheral blood, taken from a patient treated with radiotherapy plus ipilimumab. These receptors were collected from a human donor with non-small cell lung cancer who had a partial response to radiotherapy plus ipilimumab. Each CDR3 is given with its conserved first and last residue. The D gene is left open where the match is weak. Size is stated for part of the rows, as once, few or many counts, or as a class when the clone is expanded.

D gene	J gene	V gene	clone size	CDR3 protein	CDR3 DNA
NA	TRBJ2-3	TRBV30	NA	CAWSVGQGGLDTQYF	TGTGCCTGGAGTGTAGGGCAGGGCGGCCTGGATACGCAGTATTTT
TRBD1	TRBJ2-7	TRBV7-2	NA	CASSLKTGAYEQYF	TGTGCCAGCAGCTTAAAAACAGGGGCCTACGAGCAGTACTTC
NA	TRBJ1-4	TRBV5-4	NA	CASSLAGNSNEKLFF	TGTGCCAGCAGCTTAGCCGGGAACTCTAATGAAAAACTGTTTTTT
TRBD2	TRBJ2-2	TRBV5-4	NA	CASSTGLAGASTGELFF	TGTGCCAGCAGCACGGGACTAGCGGGAGCCTCCACCGGGGAGCTGTTTTTT
TRBD2	TRBJ2-3	TRBV7-3	NA	CASSLTSEADTQYF	TGTGCCAGCAGCTTGACTAGCGAGGCAGATACGCAGTATTTT
NA	TRBJ2-6	TRBV10-3	NA	CAIKGGSGANVLTF	TGTGCCATCAAGGGAGGCTCTGGGGCCAACGTCCTGACTTTC
NA	TRBJ1-1	TRBV19	NA	CASSIVGGKNTEAFF	TGTGCCAGTAGTATAGTAGGCGGCAAGAACACTGAAGCTTTCTTT
NA	TRBJ1-2	TRBV19	NA	CASSQGLYGYTF	TGCGCCAGTAGCCAGGGGCTCTATGGCTACACCTTC
TRBD1	TRBJ1-2	TRBV6-5	NA	CASSYGQGRTYGYTF	TGTGCCAGCAGCTACGGACAGGGGAGGACCTATGGCTACACCTTC
TRBD1	TRBJ1-2	TRBV4-1	NA	CASSPFPGQGALAGYTF	TGCGCCAGCAGCCCGTTCCCGGGACAGGGGGCGTTGGCTGGCTACACCTTC
NA	TRBJ2-1	TRBV4-1	NA	CASSHTTGGAKRERYNEQFF	TGCGCCAGCAGCCACACTACAGGGGGCGCGAAGCGGGAGAGGTACAATGAGCAGTTCTTC
NA	TRBJ2-2	TRBV18	NA	CASSPGHGELFF	TGTGCCAGCTCACCAGGACACGGGGAGCTGTTTTTT
TRBD2	TRBJ2-3	TRBV18	NA	CASSALAGVSDTQYF	TGTGCCAGCTCGGCCCTAGCGGGAGTATCAGATACGCAGTATTTT
TRBD2	TRBJ2-3	TRBV10-1	NA	CASSGTSGVTDTQYF	TGCGCCAGCAGTGGGACTAGCGGGGTCACAGATACGCAGTATTTT
NA	TRBJ2-2	TRBV6-5	NA	CASSRPGPGAGELFF	TGTGCCAGCAGTCGGCCGGGACCGGGGGCCGGGGAGCTGTTTTTT
TRBD1	TRBJ1-4	TRBV19	NA	CASRGQGATNEKLFF	TGTGCCAGCCGGGGACAGGGGGCAACTAATGAAAAACTGTTTTTT
NA	TRBJ2-3	TRBV5-1	NA	CASSTDETATDTQYF	TGCGCCAGCAGCACAGACGAGACCGCAACCGATACGCAGTATTTT
TRBD2	TRBJ2-7	TRBV2	NA	CASTRTSYNEQYF	TGTGCCAGCACCAGGACTAGCTATAACGAGCAGTACTTC
NA	TRBJ1-3	TRBV6-5	NA	CASSYSGGLTGNTIYF	TGTGCCAGCAGTTACTCCGGGGGGCTCACTGGAAACACCATATATTTT
TRBD2	TRBJ2-1	TRBV7-3	NA	CASSSSGRAGEQFF	TGTGCCAGCAGCTCTAGCGGGAGGGCCGGTGAGCAGTTCTTC
NA	TRBJ2-7	TRBV28	NA	CASNRGGLYYEQYF	TGTGCCAGCAATCGGGGAGGCCTATACTACGAGCAGTACTTC
NA	TRBJ2-1	TRBV10-1	NA	CASSVGSIEQFF	TGCGCCAGCAGTGTCGGGAGCATTGAGCAGTTCTTC
TRBD1	TRBJ2-6	TRBV7-3	NA	CASSQGGTGFLPGANVLTF	TGTGCCAGCAGCCAAGGGGGGACAGGCTTCCTCCCTGGGGCCAACGTCCTGACTTTC
TRBD1	TRBJ2-7	TRBV6-1	NA	CASSKDRAYSYEQYF	TGTGCCAGTTCCAAAGACAGGGCCTACTCCTACGAGCAGTACTTC
NA	TRBJ2-1	TRBV16	NA	CASSLGVNEQFF	TGTGCCAGCAGCCTAGGGGTAAATGAGCAGTTCTTC
NA	TRBJ1-1	TRBV19	NA	CASSMDSMNTEAFF	TGTGCCAGTAGTATGGACAGCATGAACACTGAAGCTTTCTTT
TRBD1	TRBJ1-5	TRBV27	NA	CATKTGVGGSQHF	TGTGCCACCAAGACAGGGGTGGGAGGATCCCAGCATTTT
TRBD1	TRBJ1-2	TRBV5-1	NA	CASSLSGTGGGGYTF	TGCGCCAGCAGCTTGTCTGGGACAGGGGGTGGAGGCTACACCTTC
NA	TRBJ2-1	TRBV6-1	NA	CASRQGLPLSNEQFF	TGTGCCAGCAGGCAAGGACTCCCTCTCTCCAATGAGCAGTTCTTC
TRBD1	TRBJ2-2	TRBV7-9	NA	CASSTTSGQWAGELFF	TGTGCCAGCAGCACCACTTCGGGACAGTGGGCCGGGGAGCTGTTTTTT
NA	TRBJ2-3	TRBV23-1	NA	CASSRGDTQYF	TGCGCCAGCAGCCGGGGTGATACGCAGTATTTT
NA	TRBJ2-7	TRBV6-5	few	CASSYSAQGPYEQYF	TGTGCCAGCAGTTACTCAGCACAGGGTCCCTACGAGCAGTACTTC